The 24 T cell receptor beta chains below were found in one sample sequenced in a study of OX40 agonist ivuxolimab in advanced cancers. The data were produced by immunoSEQ multiplex PCR, yet TCRdb's version contains in-frame clones alone and is incomplete. The profile covers about 77,000 clones, with 85% to 95% appearing a single time and about 20% taken by the ten largest. The source was CD4+ or CD8+ T cells sorted from blood, collected in a trial of the OX40 agonist ivuxolimab. Source of these receptors: an adult with an advanced solid tumor such as melanoma, head and neck, liver or kidney cancer.

The chain combines TRBV4-3 with TRBJ1-5; D unresolved. The germline gives CDR1 LGHNA, CDR2 YSLEER. V gave up 0 bases and J gave up 0 bases, with 6 bases separating them. The CDR3 loop spans 15 amino acids. The CDR3: CASSQDYYSNQPQHF. In nucleotides, the CDR3 is TGCGCCAGCAGCCAAGATTACTATAGCAATCAGCCCCAGCATTTT.

The chain combines TRBV11-3 with TRBJ2-7; 9 positions match TRBD1. Germline V gene data show CDR1 as SGHNT and CDR2 as YENEEA. This CDR3 spans 14 amino acids. V lost 5 bases and J lost 6; bases outside the gene matches: 8. CDR3 DNA: TGTGCCAGCAGCCTTGGACAGGGGACGGGCGAGCAGTACTTC. Its protein is CASSLGQGTGEQYF.

The chain carries TRBV4-1 and TRBJ1-2; perhaps TRBD1 as D (5 bases). The germline V gene encodes CDR1 MGHRA and CDR2 YSYEKL. V was pared by 2 bases and J by 0 bases, with 16 bases between. This CDR3 has 17 residues. As DNA, the CDR3 is TGCGCCAGCAGCCAAAGAGGGGAGACAGCAGCTAACTATGGCTACACCTTC. It is translated as CASSQRGETAANYGYTF.

J is TRBJ1-4 and V is TRBV5-1, with D uncertain. From germline, CDR1 is SGHRS and CDR2 YFSETQ. V lost 3 bases to trimming and J lost 5 bases, with 5 bases between them. The CDR3 consists of 12 residues. The CDR3 DNA reads as TGCGCCAGCAGCTCTTCGAATGAAAAACTGTTTTTT. Translation gives CASSSSNEKLFF.

For the CDR3, the DNA is TGTGCCAGCAGCCCCGTTAGGACGGCCTTCTCCTACGAGCAGTACTTC. This encodes CASSPVRTAFSYEQYF. J is TRBJ2-7 and V is TRBV27; D unclear. V lost 6 bases, J lost 0 bases, and 18 bases lay in between. CDR1 and CDR2 (germline): MNHEY, SMNVEV (reference sequence). CDR3 size: 16 residues.

The V call is TRBV7-8, the J call TRBJ2-7; 11 bases align to TRBD2. V shed 4 bases and J 2 bases; nucleotides not matched to a gene: 4. The germline V gene has CDR1 SGHVS and CDR2 FQNEAQ. This CDR3 spans 15 amino acids. The CDR3 region is CASSSPTSGTYEQYF. In DNA form, the CDR3 reads TGTGCCAGCAGCTCGCCGACTAGCGGGACCTACGAGCAGTACTTC.

This chain uses TRBV5-6 with TRBJ2-7; unclear D gene. This CDR3 spans 13 amino acids. CDR1 SGHDT and CDR2 YYEEEE come from the germline V gene. V was clipped by 1 base and J by 2 bases, with 7 bases between them. This CDR3 reads CASSLLVAYEQYF. The CDR3 bases are TGTGCCAGCAGCTTGCTAGTGGCCTACGAGCAGTACTTC.

V and J are TRBV10-2 and TRBJ1-1; D unresolved. CDR1 and CDR2 (germline): WSHSY, SAAADI. There are 14 residues in the CDR3. The V end lost 0 bases, the J end lost 4 bases, and 9 bases lay between the germline ends. Here the CDR3 reads CASSESPGSTEAFF. The CDR3 nucleotides are TGCGCCAGCAGTGAGTCGCCCGGGAGCACTGAAGCTTTCTTT.

This chain joins TRBV10-3 and TRBJ2-7, with 8 bases lining up with TRBD2. The germline V gene has CDR1 ENHRY and CDR2 SYGVKD. The CDR3 covers 17 residues. With V trimmed by 0 bases and J by 4 bases, 11 bases remained unmatched. CDR3 coding DNA: TGTGCCATCAGTGAGTCGAGGGGCGGGGGGCGCGGTTACGAGCAGTACTTC. Amino acid sequence: CAISESRGGGRGYEQYF.

This clone was seen a handful of times. The rearrangement uses TRBV28 and TRBJ1-5; D is undetermined. CDR1 is MDHEN, CDR2 SYDVKM, per germline. CDR3 length: 10 amino acids. Trimming stripped 11 bases from V and 4 bases from J, with 6 bases between. The CDR3 bases are TGTGCCGGAGGGAATCAGCCCCAGCATTTT. Its protein product is CAGGNQPQHF.

This chain links TRBV7-6 with TRBJ1-5; a possible D gene is TRBD1 (6 bases). Deletions cut 0 bases from V and 0 bases from J, with 9 bases between. Germline lookup yields CDR1 SGHVS and CDR2 FNYEAQ. CDR3 length: 16 amino acids. The DNA of the CDR3 is TGTGCCAGCAGCTTAGCGGCGGACAGTAGCAATCAGCCCCAGCATTTT. This codes for CASSLAADSSNQPQHF.

The rearrangement joins TRBV7-9 to TRBJ2-2; 12 bases are shared with TRBD1. CDR3 length equals 17 residues. J gave up 0 bases and V 5 bases, and 4 bases lay outside the gene matches. Germline V gene data show CDR1 as SEHNR and CDR2 as FQNEAQ (reference sequence). CDR3 residues: CASSAGTGGSNTGELFF. DNA for the CDR3: TGTGCCAGCAGCGCCGGGACAGGGGGCTCGAACACCGGGGAGCTGTTTTTT. Full variable domain (outside the CDR3, taken from reference TRBV7-9 and TRBJ2-2): DTGVSQNPRHKITKRGQNVTFRCDPISEHNRLYWYRQTLGQGPEFLTYFQNEAQLEKSRLLSDRFSAERPKGSFSTLEIQRTEQGDSAMYLCASSAGTGGSNTGELFFGEGSRLTVL.

This rearrangement joins TRBV11-3 to TRBJ2-3; 12 bases fit TRBD2. Germline V gene lookup returns CDR1 SGHNT and CDR2 YENEEA. The CDR3 has 19 residues. V was clipped by 5 bases and J by 6 bases; unmatched bases: 18. This CDR3 is CASSPNRGTSGPLGDTQYF. The DNA of the CDR3 is TGTGCCAGCAGCCCTAATCGCGGGACTAGCGGGCCTCTAGGGGATACGCAGTATTTT.

The chain uses TRBV6-1 and TRBJ1-2; TRBD1 matches 7 bases. V was clipped by 7 bases and J by 2 bases; unmatched bases: 4. From germline, CDR1 is MNHNS and CDR2 SASEGT. The CDR3 runs to 13 residues. The CDR3: CASTPGQNYGYTF. The CDR3 nucleotides read TGTGCCAGCACCCCGGGACAGAACTATGGCTACACCTTC.

CDR3 DNA sequence: TGCGCCAGCAGCCAATGGACAGGCTACGAGCAGTACTTC. This encodes CASSQWTGYEQYF. V is TRBV4-3 and J is TRBJ2-7; TRBD1 agrees at 7 bases. The germline V gene has CDR1 LGHNA and CDR2 YSLEER. The junction had 1 base not matched to a gene; V was cut back by 2 bases and J by 3 bases. This CDR3 spans 13 amino acids.

CDR3 nucleotide sequence: TGTGCCAGCAGCTTAACAGGGGCGGGACACGCGGAAAACGAGCAGTACTTC. Translation gives CASSLTGAGHAENEQYF. This sequence joins TRBV7-3 and TRBJ2-7; D may match TRBD1 or TRBD2 (6 bases each). Looked up from germline, CDR1 is SGHTA and CDR2 is FQGTGA. CDR3 size: 17 residues. Trimming took 0 bases from V and 5 from J, leaving 20 bases between them. The whole variable domain, remainder taken from reference TRBV7-3 and TRBJ2-7, is GAGVSQTPSNKVTEKGKYVELRCDPISGHTALYWYRQSLGQGPEFLIYFQGTGAADDSGLPNDRFFAVRPEGSVSTLKIQRTERGDSAVYLCASSLTGAGHAENEQYFGPGTRLTVT.

The rearrangement links TRBV6-1 to TRBJ2-3; 7 bases align to TRBD2. This CDR3 has 15 amino acids. The germline V gene has CDR1 MNHNS and CDR2 SASEGT. V was pared by 6 bases and J by 3 bases, with 9 bases of the junction left unmatched. The CDR3: CASRGLLATTDTQYF. The CDR3 coding sequence is TGTGCCAGCAGGGGCTTACTAGCGACTACAGATACGCAGTATTTT.

In its sample, this clone was seen a few times. The V call is TRBV9, the J call TRBJ1-1; D might be TRBD1 (6 bases). Looked up from germline, CDR1 is SGDLS and CDR2 is YYNGEE. Trimming left V 4 bases short and J 11 bases short, with 21 bases between. The CDR3 extends over 14 amino acids. The CDR3 bases are TGTGCCAGCAGCCCTTCAAGGGACATCACAGGGGCTTTCTTT. Protein sequence: CASSPSRDITGAFF. The entire variable domain, with the rest obtained from reference TRBV9 and TRBJ1-1, is as follows: DSGVTQTPKHLITATGQRVTLRCSPRSGDLSVYWYQQSLDQGLQFLIQYYNGEERAKGNILERFSAQQFPDLHSELNLSSLELGDSALYFCASSPSRDITGAFFGQGTRLTVV.

The gene calls are TRBV30 and TRBJ1-5; D not resolved. The germline V gene encodes CDR1 GTSNPN and CDR2 SVGIG (reference sequence). CDR3 length equals 13 residues. V lost 2 bases, J lost 2 bases, and 7 bases lay in between. CDR3 protein: CAWSSGGNQPQHF. The CDR3 DNA follows: TGTGCCTGGAGTTCCGGAGGCAATCAGCCCCAGCATTTT.

V and J are TRBV27 and TRBJ1-1; D call uncertain. The CDR3 has 12 residues. The germline gives CDR1 MNHEY, CDR2 SMNVEV (reference sequence). V lost 3 bases and J 4 bases, leaving 6 bases between the germline ends. CDR3 in DNA: TGTGCCAGCAGTTTCGTTGGCACTGAAGCTTTCTTT. It codes for CASSFVGTEAFF.

V and J are TRBV14 and TRBJ2-7; weak D call: TRBD1 (5 bases). Trimming took off 0 bases at V and 4 bases at J, with 16 bases between the two ends. The CDR3 extends over 16 amino acids. The germline gives CDR1 SGHDN, CDR2 FVKESK. The CDR3 here is CASSQEGAIFIYEQYF. CDR3 nucleotide sequence: TGTGCCAGCAGCCAAGAAGGGGCAATCTTTATTTACGAGCAGTACTTC.

This chain uses TRBV27 with TRBJ1-5, with 7 bases aligning to TRBD1. V was pared by 8 bases and J by 7 bases, with 11 bases of the junction left unmatched. This CDR3 is built from 14 residues. Germline lookup yields CDR1 MNHEY and CDR2 SMNVEV (reference sequence). Here the CDR3 DNA reads TGTGCCAGCGGTCAGGGGGGTCCAGAGCAGCCCCAGCATTTT. Protein: CASGQGGPEQPQHF.

V and J are TRBV6-1 and TRBJ2-5; TRBD2 agrees at 9 bases. The germline CDR1 and CDR2 sequences are MNHNS and SASEGT. Unmatched junction bases numbered 7, after V lost 1 base and J lost 7 bases. The CDR3 is 15 residues long. CDR3 residues: CASSEGPGLAWTQYF. Written as DNA, the CDR3 is TGTGCCAGCAGTGAAGGGCCGGGACTAGCATGGACCCAGTACTTC.

This sequence joins TRBV5-6 and TRBJ2-7; D remains unclear. Germline V gives CDR1 SGHDT, CDR2 YYEEEE. This CDR3 is 13 amino acids long. Trimming cost V 3 bases and J 3 bases, with 10 bases left between them. Here the CDR3 DNA reads TGTGCCAGCAGCTCCACACGGCACTACGAGCAGTACTTC. Its translation: CASSSTRHYEQYF.